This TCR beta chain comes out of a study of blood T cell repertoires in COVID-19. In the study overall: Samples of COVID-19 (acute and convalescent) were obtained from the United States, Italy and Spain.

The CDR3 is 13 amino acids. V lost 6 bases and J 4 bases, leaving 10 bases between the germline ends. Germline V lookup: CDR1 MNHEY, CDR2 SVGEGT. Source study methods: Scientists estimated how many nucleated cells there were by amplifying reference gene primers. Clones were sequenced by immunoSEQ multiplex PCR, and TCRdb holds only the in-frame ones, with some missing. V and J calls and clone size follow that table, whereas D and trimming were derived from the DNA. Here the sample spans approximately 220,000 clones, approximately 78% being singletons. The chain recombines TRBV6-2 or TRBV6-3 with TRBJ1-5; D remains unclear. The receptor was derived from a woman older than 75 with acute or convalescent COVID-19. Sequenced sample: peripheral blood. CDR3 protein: CASSIEGNQPQHF. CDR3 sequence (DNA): TGTGCCAGCAGCATCGAGGGTAATCAGCCCCAGCATTTT.